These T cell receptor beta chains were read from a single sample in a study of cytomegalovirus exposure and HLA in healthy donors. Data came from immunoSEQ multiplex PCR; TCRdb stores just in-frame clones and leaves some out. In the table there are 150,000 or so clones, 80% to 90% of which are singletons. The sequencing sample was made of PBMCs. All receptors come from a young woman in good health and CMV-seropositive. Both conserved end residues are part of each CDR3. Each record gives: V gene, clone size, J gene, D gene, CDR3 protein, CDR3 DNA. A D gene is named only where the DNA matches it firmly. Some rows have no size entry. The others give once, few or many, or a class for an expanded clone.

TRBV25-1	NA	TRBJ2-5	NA	CASGSFQESQETQYF	TGTGCCAGCGGGAGCTTCCAGGAGAGTCAAGAGACCCAGTACTTC
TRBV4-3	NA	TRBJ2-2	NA	CASSNRNTGELFF	TGCGCCAGCAGCAACAGAAACACCGGGGAGCTGTTTTTT
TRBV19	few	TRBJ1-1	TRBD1	CASSVSPGQGFYEAFF	TGTGCCAGTAGTGTATCTCCGGGACAGGGTTTTTACGAAGCTTTCTTT
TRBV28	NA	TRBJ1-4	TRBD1	CASSFRQGNEKLFF	TGTGCCAGCAGTTTCCGACAGGGGAATGAAAAACTGTTTTTT
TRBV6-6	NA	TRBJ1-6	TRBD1	CASSPQDRGSSPLHF	TGTGCCAGCAGTCCCCAGGACAGGGGGAGTTCACCCCTCCACTTT
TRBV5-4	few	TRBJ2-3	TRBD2	CASSRPSGGTGKDTQYF	TGTGCCAGCAGCCGCCCTAGCGGGGGGACAGGCAAAGATACGCAGTATTTT
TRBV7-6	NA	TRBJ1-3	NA	CASSAPSGRNTIYF	TGTGCCAGCAGCGCCCCGTCAGGGAGAAACACCATATATTTT
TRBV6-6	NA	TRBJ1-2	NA	CASKGRAEHGYTF	TGTGCCAGCAAAGGGAGGGCCGAGCATGGCTACACCTTC
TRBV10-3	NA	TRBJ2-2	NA	CAIKLERNTGELFF	TGTGCCATCAAACTAGAACGGAACACCGGGGAGCTGTTTTTT
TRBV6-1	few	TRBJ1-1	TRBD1	CASGAGGIGGTEAFF	TGTGCCAGCGGGGCAGGGGGCATTGGTGGGACTGAAGCTTTCTTT
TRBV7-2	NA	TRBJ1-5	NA	CASSLTGSGNQPQHF	TGTGCCAGCAGCTTAACTGGTTCCGGGAATCAGCCCCAGCATTTT
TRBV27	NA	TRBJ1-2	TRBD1	CASRTGVGNYGYTF	TGTGCCAGCAGGACAGGGGTGGGGAACTATGGCTACACCTTC
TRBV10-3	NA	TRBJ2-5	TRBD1	CAISELRGQKETQYF	TGTGCCATCAGTGAGCTCCGGGGACAGAAGGAGACCCAGTACTTC
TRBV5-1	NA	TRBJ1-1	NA	CASSLKLNTEAFF	TGCGCCAGCTCCCTTAAATTGAACACTGAAGCTTTCTTT
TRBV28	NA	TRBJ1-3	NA	CASRRPGLPGGNTIYF	TGTGCCAGCAGGCGGCCGGGTCTCCCGGGGGGAAACACCATATATTTT
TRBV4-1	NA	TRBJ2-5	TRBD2	CASSQEGGLGEETQYF	TGCGCCAGCAGCCAAGAGGGCGGACTAGGGGAAGAGACCCAGTACTTC
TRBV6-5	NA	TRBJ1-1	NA	CASSRSEMNTEAFF	TGTGCCAGCAGCCGGAGCGAAATGAACACTGAAGCTTTCTTT
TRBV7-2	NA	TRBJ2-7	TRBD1	CASRKDRAGHEQYF	TGTGCCAGCAGAAAAGACAGGGCCGGGCACGAGCAGTACTTC
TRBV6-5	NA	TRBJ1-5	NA	CASSNRVADQPQHF	TGTGCCAGCAGCAACAGGGTTGCGGATCAGCCCCAGCATTTT
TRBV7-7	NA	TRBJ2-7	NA	CASSLAASYEQYF	TGTGCTAGCAGCTTAGCGGCCTCCTACGAGCAGTACTTC
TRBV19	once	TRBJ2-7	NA	CASSIGSTYEQYF	TGTGCCAGTAGTATCGGGAGCACCTACGAGCAGTACTTC
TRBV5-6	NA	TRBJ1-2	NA	CASSLGQRGGYTF	TGTGCCAGCAGCCTGGGCCAACGGGGGGGCTACACCTTC